Listed below are T cell receptor beta chains from one sample, sequenced in a study of identical twins. In TCRdb, the 5' RACE reads were re-called with MiXCR into one record per CDR3 protein. The top ten hold around 1.6% of the sample, which has around 650,000 distinct CDR3 sequences, roughly 7.1% seen once. The same specimen was also included in a second study, on yellow fever vaccine responses in identical twins.

The material sequenced was PBMCs. The receptor source for this set is a woman between 18 and 29 years old in good health. CDR3s include the opening cysteine and the closing phenylalanine or tryptophan.

>TRBV20-1
CSARVTTHQETQYF
>TRBV5-1
CASSDASGGALDTQYF
>TRBV29-1
CSVEPGNEQYF
>TRBV28
CASSSPPGLAGFHTQYF
>TRBV5-1
CASSLRLAAGISYNEQFF
>TRBV12-3/TRBV12-4
CASSSGLRTGELFF
>TRBV29-1
CSVEDFGDRGLIEQFF
>TRBV29-1
CSCSGRASDTQYF
>TRBV10-3
CAISEIQGVNQPQHF
>TRBV24-1
CATSDPGGKDYEQYF
>TRBV20-1
CSARDQVRGNEQFF
>TRBV3-1
CASSQVPGSYNEQFF
>TRBV4-1
CASSLAGQGVYEQYF
>TRBV25-1
CASSGLADTDTQYF
>TRBV12-3/TRBV12-4
CASSLVGTSGNTIYF
>TRBV12-3/TRBV12-4
CASRRLAGGPHEQFF
>TRBV29-1
CSVGQGVFTDTQYF
>TRBV29-1
CSVVGQMNTEAFF
>TRBV24-1
CATRDTQETQYF
>TRBV7-9
CASTKAIGTEAFF